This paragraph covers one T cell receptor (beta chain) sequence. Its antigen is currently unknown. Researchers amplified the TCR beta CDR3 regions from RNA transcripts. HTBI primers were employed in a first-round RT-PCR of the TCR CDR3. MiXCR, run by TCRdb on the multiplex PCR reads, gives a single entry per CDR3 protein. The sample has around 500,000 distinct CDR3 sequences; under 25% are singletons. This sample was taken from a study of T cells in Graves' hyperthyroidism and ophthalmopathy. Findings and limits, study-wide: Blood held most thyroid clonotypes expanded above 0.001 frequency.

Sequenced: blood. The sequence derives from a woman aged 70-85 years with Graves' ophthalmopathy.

This CDR3 reads CASSPEASSGANVLTF. The CDR3 coding sequence is TGCGCCAGCAGCCCCGAAGCAAGCTCTGGGGCCAACGTCCTGACTTTC. The chain couples TRBV5-1 to TRBJ2-6; no clear D. Between the trimmed V and J ends, which lost 4 bases and 0 bases, there was a span of 11 bases. CDR3 size: 16 residues. CDR1 is SGHRS and CDR2 is YFSETQ in the germline V gene.